This T cell receptor beta chain was captured in a study of cytomegalovirus exposure and HLA in healthy donors. Study-level information: A previous analysis identified 117 million unique TCR beta sequences derived from some 200 million T cells.

This CDR3 spans 14 amino acids. V dropped 0 bases and J dropped 2 bases, with 6 bases sitting between them. Germline CDR1 is SGHDN and CDR2 is FVKESK. The PCR ran on 60 Vbeta and 13 Jbeta primers. TCRdb's table, derived via immunoSEQ multiplex PCR, lists solely in-frame clones and lacks some. The sample includes 60,000 to 70,000 clones, 80% to 90% of them seen just once. This TCR derives from a woman in her 30s in good health and CMV-seronegative. The chain carries TRBV14 and TRBJ2-3; D unresolved. Sequenced: PBMCs. CDR3 nucleotides: TGTGCCAGCAGCCAAGAATCCCTCACAGATACGCAGTATTTT. Encoded protein: CASSQESLTDTQYF. Variable domain in full (rest from reference TRBV14 and TRBJ2-3): EAGVTQFPSHSVIEKGQTVTLRCDPISGHDNLYWYRRVMGKEIKFLLHFVKESKQDESGMPNNRFLAERTGGTYSTLKVQPAELEDSGVYFCASSQESLTDTQYFGPGTRLTVL.